This T cell receptor beta chain derives from a study of shared clonotypes between healthy human individuals. As for the study in general: Samples came from two female and a few male donors aged 18 to 49.

General study points: Some clonotypes were shared by all four sorted-subset donors, while others were not shared. The non-shared ones had lower generation probabilities than the shared ones. The study generally estimated greater richness for naive than memory subsets. Sampling used blood alone; tissue repertoires probably differ.

Clones were sequenced by immunoSEQ multiplex PCR, and TCRdb holds only the in-frame ones, with some missing. The sample contains approximately 2.1 million clones, approximately 93% of which appear only once. About this clone: Its antigen remains unidentified.

This TCR was recovered from a man aged 18 to 29 in good health. Some clones in this sample may be carry-over from other donors' samples. Input material: naive CD4+ T cells from PBMCs. Subset in this sample: CD45RA+ positively selected.

The CDR3 loop reads CATSRRLAGNTGELFF. CDR3 sequence (DNA): TGTGCCACCAGCAGAAGACTAGCGGGGAACACCGGGGAGCTGTTTTTT. J is TRBJ2-2 and V is TRBV15, with 10 bases aligning to TRBD2. V was clipped by 2 bases and J by 1 base; unmatched bases: 1. The CDR3 loop spans 16 amino acids. CDR1 is LNHNV and CDR2 is YYDKDF in the germline V gene (reference sequence).